These 20 T cell receptor beta chains originate from one sample sequenced in a study of molecular identifiers for immune sequencing clone quantification. MiXCR, run by TCRdb on the PCR reads, gives a single entry per CDR3 protein. Here the sample spans a few hundred thousand distinct CDR3 sequences, 20% to 25% being singletons. The specimen was naive CD8+ T cells from blood, with Jurkat cell RNA spiked in. Subset defined: FACS-sorted CD8+CD4-CCR7+CD45RA+ naive T cells. The receptor source for this set is a human donor in good health. Some libraries in this study had Jurkat cell RNA spiked in.

This clonotype came up a few times. This rearrangement joins TRBV5-1 to TRBJ1-1; D perhaps matches TRBD1 (6 bases). Germline CDR1 and CDR2: SGHRS and YFSETQ. Between the trimmed V and J ends, which lost 3 bases and 0 bases, there was a span of 21 bases. This CDR3 has 18 residues. The CDR3 nucleotides read TGCGCCAGCAGCTCCACGACAGATTCGGGACACATGAACACTGAAGCTTTCTTT. Its translation: CASSSTTDSGHMNTEAFF.

This clonotype showed up many times. The rearrangement joins TRBV20-1 to TRBJ1-1, with D unclear. Germline V gives CDR1 DFQATT, CDR2 SNEGSKA (reference sequence). The ends were cut back, 7 bases at V and 4 bases at J, with 16 bases in the middle. There are 13 residues in the CDR3. CDR3 loop: CSVEGPSGTEAFF. The CDR3 nucleotides are TGCAGTGTAGAAGGACCGTCCGGCACTGAAGCTTTCTTT.

This chain connects TRBV18 to TRBJ2-3; 13 bases agree with TRBD2. This CDR3 is built from 16 residues. CDR1 and CDR2 (germline): KGHSH, LQKENI. Losses at the gene ends were 6 bases for V and 4 bases for J; bases not matched to a gene: 7. The CDR3 nucleotides read TGTGCCAGCTCGACAACTAGCGGGGGGGCATCAGATACGCAGTATTTT. Amino acids: CASSTTSGGASDTQYF.

This clonotype came up a few times. This chain links TRBV30 with TRBJ1-1; D call uncertain. CDR3 length: 14 residues. Germline CDR1 and CDR2: GTSNPN and SVGIG (reference sequence). Trimming shortened V by 4 bases and J by 1 base, and 13 bases separated the two germline ends. CDR3 nucleotides: TGTGCCTGGACCCGTCCCGCAGGGAACACTGAAGCTTTCTTT. Amino acid sequence: CAWTRPAGNTEAFF. Drawing the rest from reference TRBV30 and TRBJ1-1, the complete variable domain is SQTIHQWPATLVQPVGSPLSLECTVEGTSNPNLYWYRQAAGRGLQLLFYSVGIGQISSEVPQNLSASRPQDRQFILSSKKLLLSDSGFYLCAWTRPAGNTEAFFGQGTRLTVV.

There are many counts of this clonotype. The chain has TRBV30 and TRBJ2-6; D is unclear. CDR3 length: 12 amino acids. Trimming stripped 1 base from V and 6 bases from J, with 4 bases between. CDR1 and CDR2 (germline): GTSNPN, SVGIG (reference sequence). Here the CDR3 reads CAWSGLANVLTF. The CDR3 DNA reads TGTGCCTGGAGTGGTTTGGCCAACGTCCTGACTTTC.

This clonotype was seen a few times. This chain links TRBV7-9 with TRBJ2-7; D ambiguous. V was trimmed by 4 bases and J by 0 bases, leaving 13 bases between them. The CDR3 runs to 15 residues. Germline V gene sequence: CDR1 SEHNR, CDR2 FQNEAQ (reference sequence). The CDR3 sequence: CASSSPDRSSYEQYF. DNA of the CDR3: TGTGCCAGCAGCTCACCGGACCGTTCCTCCTACGAGCAGTACTTC.

This clonotype was seen at least ten times. This sequence joins TRBV30 and TRBJ1-1, with D hard to call. V lost 6 bases and J 0 bases, leaving 5 bases between the germline ends. Looked up from germline, CDR1 is GTSNPN and CDR2 is SVGIG (reference sequence). This CDR3 is built from 11 residues. CDR3 nucleotides: TGTGCCTGTCAGATGAACACTGAAGCTTTCTTT. It codes for CACQMNTEAFF.

V gene TRBV6-2 or TRBV6-3 combines with J gene TRBJ2-7, with a possible D match to TRBD1 (6 bases). The V end lost 7 bases, the J end lost 0 bases, and 22 bases lay between the germline ends. The CDR3 runs to 17 residues. The V gene's germline CDR1 is MNHEY and CDR2 SVGEGT. The CDR3 reads CASTYQPRTASSYEQYF. CDR3 bases: TGTGCCAGCACCTACCAACCACGGACAGCTTCCTCCTACGAGCAGTACTTC.

In regard to this clonotype: With a much larger clone just one base away, this may be a read error. This chain joins TRBV6-1 and TRBJ1-1, with D perhaps TRBD1 (5 bases). CDR3 length equals 18 residues. Per the germline V gene, CDR1 is MNHNS and CDR2 is SASEGT. The CDR3 DNA sequence: TGTGCCAGCAGTGAAGCTTTGTCACCGGGGCAGTTGAACACTGAAGTTTTCTTT. Protein product: CASSEALSPGQLNTEVFF.

This clonotype has a count of ten or more. The chain links TRBV20-1 to TRBJ2-7; 11 nucleotides align to TRBD2. The V gene's germline CDR1 is DFQATT and CDR2 SNEGSKA (reference sequence). CDR3 length equals 15 residues. V dropped 0 bases and J dropped 5; count of bases not matched to a gene: 6. The CDR3 region has the DNA TGCAGTGCTAGAGATGTAGCGGGGGGGCCCCACGAGCAGTACTTC. Its protein product is CSARDVAGGPHEQYF.

This clonotype showed up just a few times. The gene calls are TRBV25-1 and TRBJ2-1, with no clear D. Germline V gives CDR1 MGHDK, CDR2 SYGVNS. The V end was cut by 8 bases, the J end by 3 bases, with 11 bases between. This CDR3 contains 13 residues. CDR3 in amino acids: CASEKASYNEQFF. The DNA for the CDR3 is TGTGCCAGCGAGAAAGCCAGCTACAATGAGCAGTTCTTC.

J is TRBJ1-4 and V is TRBV7-9; D unresolved. The V end lost 3 bases, the J end lost 12 bases, and 17 bases lay between the germline ends. The CDR3 length is 14 residues. Germline V gene data show CDR1 as SEHNR and CDR2 as FQNEAQ (reference sequence). The CDR3 nucleotides are TGTGCCAGCAGCTTCGACTGGGTGTACGAAGAACTGTTTTTT. Its translation is CASSFDWVYEELFF. Supplemented by reference TRBV7-9 and TRBJ1-4, the full variable domain reads DTGVSQNPRHKITKRGQNVTFRCDPISEHNRLYWYRQTLGQGPEFLTYFQNEAQLEKSRLLSDRFSAERPKGSFSTLEIQRTEQGDSAMYLCASSFDWVYEELFFGSGTQLSVL.

This clonotype was seen only a few times. The V gene is TRBV5-1, the J gene TRBJ1-4, with D unclear. There are 15 residues in the CDR3. Germline V lookup: CDR1 SGHRS, CDR2 YFSETQ. The V gene lost 1 base and the J gene lost 1 base, with 8 bases spanning the gap. The CDR3 protein is CASSLIGVTNEKLFF. In DNA form, the CDR3 reads TGCGCCAGCAGCTTGATCGGCGTAACTAATGAAAAACTGTTTTTT.

This clonotype was recorded a few times. The V call is TRBV7-8, the J call TRBJ2-7; D is perhaps TRBD1 or TRBD2 (5 bases each). V shed 1 base and J shed 3 bases, with 16 bases lying between them. Germline CDR1 is SGHVS and CDR2 is FQNEAQ. This CDR3 is 16 amino acids long. CDR3 residues: CASSLGGTQTNYEQYF. Here the CDR3 DNA reads TGTGCCAGCAGCTTAGGGGGGACGCAAACGAACTACGAGCAGTACTTC.

The chain uses TRBV24-1 and TRBJ2-3; D possibly matches TRBD1 or TRBD2 (5 bases each). V dropped 4 bases and J dropped 4 bases, with 17 bases sitting between them. CDR1 KGHDR and CDR2 SFDVKD come from the germline V gene. The CDR3 totals 16 residues. The CDR3 here is CATSDPGALGADTQYF. CDR3 coding DNA: TGTGCCACCAGTGACCCCGGGGCCCTCGGCGCAGATACGCAGTATTTT.

A word on this clonotype: A much larger clone sits a single nucleotide away, making a read error possible. The chain joins TRBV20-1 to TRBJ1-1; a possible D gene is TRBD1 (5 bases). Trimming shortened V by 0 bases and J by 4 bases, and 21 bases separated the two germline ends. The CDR3 is made up of 17 amino acids. Germline CDR1 and CDR2: DFQATT and SNEGSKA (reference sequence). The CDR3 spells CSARDLVGFRDGTEAFF. The CDR3 DNA follows: TGCAGTGCTAGAGATCTCGTAGGCTTCCGGGACGGCACTGAAGCTTTCTTT.

In regard to this clonotype: The junction departs from the called germline gene at one end, perhaps through a read error. The rearrangement uses TRBV7-9 and TRBJ2-3, with D uncertain. This CDR3 is 12 amino acids long. The germline V gene encodes CDR1 SEHNR and CDR2 FQNEAQ (reference sequence). The CDR3 region is CAGSFGTDTQYF. The CDR3 DNA reads as TGTGCCGGCAGCTTCGGGACAGATACGCAGTATTTT.

As regards this clonotype: A junction boundary mismatches the germline segment, possibly from a read error. The chain couples TRBV7-6 to TRBJ2-3; 13 bases fit TRBD2. Germline CDR1 reads SGHVS; CDR2 reads FNYEAQ. This CDR3 is 19 amino acids long. CDR3 in amino acids: CASSPRTSGGHSRTDTRYF. The CDR3 DNA follows: TGTGCCAGCAGCCCCCGGACTAGCGGGGGCCATTCACGCACAGATACGCGGTATTTT.

About this clonotype: A read error may explain this, as a much larger clone is one base away. The V gene is TRBV19, the J gene TRBJ2-2; D uncertain. This CDR3 comprises 13 residues. V dropped 1 base and J dropped 9 bases, with 9 bases sitting between them. Per the germline V gene, CDR1 is LNHDA and CDR2 is SQIVND (reference sequence). CDR3 sequence: CASSIGQPRELFF. The DNA for the CDR3 is TGTGCCAGTAGTATAGGGCAGCCCAGGGAGCTGTTTTTT.

This clonotype was recorded many times. The chain links TRBV11-2 to TRBJ2-7; D perhaps matches TRBD2 (5 bases). The CDR3 extends over 12 amino acids. Germline V lookup: CDR1 SGHAT, CDR2 FQNNGV. With 5 bases removed from V and 6 bases from J, the gap between germline ends came to 11 bases. The CDR3 bases are TGTGCCAGCAGCCAGACGGCGGGCGAGCAGTACTTC. Its protein product is CASSQTAGEQYF.